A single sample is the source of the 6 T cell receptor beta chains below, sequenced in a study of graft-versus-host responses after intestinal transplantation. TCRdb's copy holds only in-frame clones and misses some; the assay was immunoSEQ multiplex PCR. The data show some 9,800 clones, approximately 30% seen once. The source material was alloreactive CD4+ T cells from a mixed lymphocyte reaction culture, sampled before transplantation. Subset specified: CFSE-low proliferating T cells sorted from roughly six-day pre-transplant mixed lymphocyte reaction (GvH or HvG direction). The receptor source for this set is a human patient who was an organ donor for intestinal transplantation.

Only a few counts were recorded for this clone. The CDR3 coding sequence is TGTGCCAGCAGCCGCATCTACGAGCAGTACTTC. Protein: CASSRIYEQYF. The V call is TRBV28, the J call TRBJ2-7; D gene unclear. Trimming took off 6 bases at V and 3 bases at J, with 6 bases between the two ends. The CDR3 sequence is 11 residues long. Germline V lookup: CDR1 MDHEN, CDR2 SYDVKM.

This CDR3 reads CASGLSLTGGGTAFF. In nucleotides, the CDR3 is TGTGCTAGTGGTTTGTCCCTTACAGGGGGCGGGACGGCTTTCTTT. The chain carries TRBV12-5 and TRBJ1-1; 9 bases are a match to TRBD1. Germline CDR1 LGHNT, CDR2 FRNRAP. The CDR3 consists of 15 residues. The V and J ends lost 2 bases and 11 bases, in that order; junction bases with no gene match: 12.

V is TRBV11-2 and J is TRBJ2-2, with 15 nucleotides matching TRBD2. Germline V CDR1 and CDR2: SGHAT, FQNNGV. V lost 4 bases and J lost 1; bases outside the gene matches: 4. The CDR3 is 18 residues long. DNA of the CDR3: TGTGCCAGCAGCTATGGACTAGCGGGGGGGCGGAACACCGGGGAGCTGTTTTTT. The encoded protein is CASSYGLAGGRNTGELFF.

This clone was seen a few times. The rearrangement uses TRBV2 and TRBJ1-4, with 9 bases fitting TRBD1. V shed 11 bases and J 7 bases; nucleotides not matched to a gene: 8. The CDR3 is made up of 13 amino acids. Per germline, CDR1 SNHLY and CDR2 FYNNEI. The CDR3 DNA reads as TGTGCCTCATCTAGGGACAGGGTTGAAAAACTGTTTTTT. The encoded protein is CASSRDRVEKLFF.

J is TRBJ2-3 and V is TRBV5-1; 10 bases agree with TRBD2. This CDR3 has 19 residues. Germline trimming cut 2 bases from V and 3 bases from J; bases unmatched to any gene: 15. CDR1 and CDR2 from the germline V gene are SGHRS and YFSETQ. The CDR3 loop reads CASSFRLAGSRGGTDTQYF. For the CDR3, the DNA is TGCGCCAGCAGCTTTCGACTAGCGGGCTCTCGTGGGGGAACAGATACGCAGTATTTT.

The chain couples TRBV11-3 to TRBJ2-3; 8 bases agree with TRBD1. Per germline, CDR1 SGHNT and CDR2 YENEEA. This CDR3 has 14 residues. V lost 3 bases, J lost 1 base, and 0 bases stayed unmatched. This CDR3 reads CASSLGQGTDTQYF. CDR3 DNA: TGTGCCAGCAGCTTGGGACAGGGCACAGATACGCAGTATTTT.